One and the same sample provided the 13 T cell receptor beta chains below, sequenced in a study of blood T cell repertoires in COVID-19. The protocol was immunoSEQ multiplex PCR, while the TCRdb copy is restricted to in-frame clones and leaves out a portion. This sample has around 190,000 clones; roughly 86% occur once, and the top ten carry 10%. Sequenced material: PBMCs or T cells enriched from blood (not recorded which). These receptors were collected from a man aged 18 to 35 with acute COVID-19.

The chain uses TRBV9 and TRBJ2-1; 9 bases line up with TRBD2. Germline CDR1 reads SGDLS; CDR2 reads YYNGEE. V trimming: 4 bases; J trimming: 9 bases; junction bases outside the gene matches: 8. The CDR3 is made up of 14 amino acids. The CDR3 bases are TGTGCCAGCAGCCCTTCGGGACTAGCTACTGAGCAGTTCTTC. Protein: CASSPSGLATEQFF.

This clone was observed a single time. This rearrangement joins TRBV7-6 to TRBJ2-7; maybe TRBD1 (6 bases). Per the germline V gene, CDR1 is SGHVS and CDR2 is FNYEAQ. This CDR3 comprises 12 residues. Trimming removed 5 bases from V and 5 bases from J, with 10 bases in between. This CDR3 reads CASSPQGHEQYF. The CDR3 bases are TGTGCCAGCAGCCCACAGGGCCACGAGCAGTACTTC.

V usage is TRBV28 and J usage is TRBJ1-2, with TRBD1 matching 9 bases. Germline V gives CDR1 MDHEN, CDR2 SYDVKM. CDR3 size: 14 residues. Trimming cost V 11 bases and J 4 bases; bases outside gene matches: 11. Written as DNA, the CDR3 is TGTGCCGTACTTCACGGGGACAGGGCCTATGGCTACACCTTC. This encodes CAVLHGDRAYGYTF.

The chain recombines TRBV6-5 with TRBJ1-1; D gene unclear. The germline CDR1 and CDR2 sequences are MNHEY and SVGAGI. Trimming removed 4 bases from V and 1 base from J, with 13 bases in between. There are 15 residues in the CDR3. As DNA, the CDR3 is TGTGCCAGCAGTTCATCCGGACGGGGGAACACTGAAGCTTTCTTT. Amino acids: CASSSSGRGNTEAFF.

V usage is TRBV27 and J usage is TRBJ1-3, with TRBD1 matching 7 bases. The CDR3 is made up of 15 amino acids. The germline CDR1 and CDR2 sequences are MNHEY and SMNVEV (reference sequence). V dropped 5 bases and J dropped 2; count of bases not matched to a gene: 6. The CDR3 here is CASSPFQGAGNTIYF. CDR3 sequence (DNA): TGTGCCAGCAGTCCCTTTCAGGGGGCTGGAAACACCATATATTTT.

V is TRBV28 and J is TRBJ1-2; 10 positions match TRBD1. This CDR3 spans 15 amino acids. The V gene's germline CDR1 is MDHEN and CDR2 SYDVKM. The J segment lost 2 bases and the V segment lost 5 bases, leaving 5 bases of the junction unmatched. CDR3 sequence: CASSGPGQGNYGYTF. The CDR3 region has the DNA TGTGCCAGCAGTGGACCGGGACAGGGGAACTATGGCTACACCTTC.

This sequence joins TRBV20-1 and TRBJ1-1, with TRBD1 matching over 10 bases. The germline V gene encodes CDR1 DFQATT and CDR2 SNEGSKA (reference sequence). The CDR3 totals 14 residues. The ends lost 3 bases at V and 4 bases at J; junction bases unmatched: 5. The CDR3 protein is CSASQGTGATEAFF. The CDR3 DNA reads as TGCAGTGCTAGTCAAGGGACAGGGGCCACTGAAGCTTTCTTT.

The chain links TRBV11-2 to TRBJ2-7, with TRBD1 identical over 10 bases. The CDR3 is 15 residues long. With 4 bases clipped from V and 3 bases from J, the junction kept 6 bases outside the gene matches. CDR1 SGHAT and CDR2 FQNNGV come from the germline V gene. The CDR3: CASSSPWDRGYEQYF. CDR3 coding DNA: TGTGCCAGCAGCTCGCCTTGGGACAGGGGCTACGAGCAGTACTTC.

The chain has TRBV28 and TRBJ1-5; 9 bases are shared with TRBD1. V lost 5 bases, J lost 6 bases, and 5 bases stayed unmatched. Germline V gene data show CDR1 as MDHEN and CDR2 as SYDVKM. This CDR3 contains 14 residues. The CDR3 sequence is CASSPGTGFQPQHF. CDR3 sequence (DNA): TGTGCCAGCAGTCCGGGGACAGGGTTTCAGCCCCAGCATTTT.

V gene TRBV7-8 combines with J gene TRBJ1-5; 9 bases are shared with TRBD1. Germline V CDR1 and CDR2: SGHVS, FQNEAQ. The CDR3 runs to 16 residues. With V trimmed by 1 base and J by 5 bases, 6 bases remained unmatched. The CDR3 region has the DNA TGTGCCAGCAGCTTAGAAGGGGACAGGGAGGATCAGCCCCAGCATTTT. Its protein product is CASSLEGDREDQPQHF. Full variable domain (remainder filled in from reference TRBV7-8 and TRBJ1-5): GAGVSQSPRYKVAKRGQDVALRCDPISGHVSLFWYQQALGQGPEFLTYFQNEAQLDKSGLPSDRFFAERPEGSVSTLKIQRTQQEDSAVYLCASSLEGDREDQPQHFGDGTRLSIL.

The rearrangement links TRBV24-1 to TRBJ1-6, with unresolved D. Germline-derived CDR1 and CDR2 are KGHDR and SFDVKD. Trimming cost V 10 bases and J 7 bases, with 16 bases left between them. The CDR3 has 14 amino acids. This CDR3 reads CATEEGQANSPLHF. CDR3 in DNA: TGTGCCACAGAGGAGGGCCAGGCGAATTCACCCCTCCACTTT.

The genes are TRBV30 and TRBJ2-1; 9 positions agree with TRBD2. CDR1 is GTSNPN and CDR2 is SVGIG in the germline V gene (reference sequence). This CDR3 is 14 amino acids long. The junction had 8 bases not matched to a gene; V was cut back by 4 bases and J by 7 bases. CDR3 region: CAWTYSGRGNEQFF. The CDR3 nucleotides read TGTGCCTGGACTTATAGCGGGAGAGGTAATGAGCAGTTCTTC.

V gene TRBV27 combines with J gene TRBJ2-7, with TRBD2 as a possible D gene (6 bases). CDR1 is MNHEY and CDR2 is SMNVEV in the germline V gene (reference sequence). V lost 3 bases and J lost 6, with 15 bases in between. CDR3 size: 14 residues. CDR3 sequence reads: CASSLGLGAGEQYF. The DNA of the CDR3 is TGTGCCAGCAGTTTGGGGTTAGGAGCGGGCGAGCAGTACTTC.